A selection of T cell receptor beta chains follows, all from one sample in a study of blood T cell repertoires in COVID-19. Method: immunoSEQ multiplex PCR; TCRdb's copy keeps in-frame clones and lacks some. The sample lists around 300,000 clones, around 90% occurring once. Input material: PBMCs or T cells enriched from blood (not recorded which). The receptor set was obtained from a young man who had recovered from COVID-19. Both conserved end residues are part of each CDR3. D genes are given only for firm matches. Size is stated for part of the rows, as once, few or many counts, or as a class when the clone is expanded.

D,size,V,J,DNA,CDR3
-,-,TRBV6-6,TRBJ1-5,TGTGCCAGCAGTGACATTAGCAATCAGCCCCAGCATTTT,CASSDISNQPQHF
TRBD2,-,TRBV4-2,TRBJ2-3,TGTGCCAGCAGCCAAGAGACTAGCGGGGGGAGGTCTAGCACAGATACGCAGTATTTT,CASSQETSGGRSSTDTQYF
TRBD1,-,TRBV5-6,TRBJ2-7,TGTGCCAGCAGCTTGGGGGACAGTACCTACGAGCAGTACTTC,CASSLGDSTYEQYF
TRBD1,-,TRBV9,TRBJ1-2,TGTGCCAGCAGCGTTGGAGGGACAGGGGCTTATGGCTACACCTTC,CASSVGGTGAYGYTF
TRBD1,-,TRBV5-5,TRBJ2-7,TGTGCCAGCAGCCTGGCCGTTTTATTTGGGGACAGGGTGTACGAGCAGTACTTC,CASSLAVLFGDRVYEQYF
TRBD1,once,TRBV10-3,TRBJ2-1,TGTGCCAGCGCGGGACAGGGTCCCTACAATGAGCAGTTCTTC,CASAGQGPYNEQFF
TRBD1,-,TRBV19,TRBJ1-3,TGTGCCAGTAGCCTGGACAGGCTCGGAAACACCATATATTTT,CASSLDRLGNTIYF
-,-,TRBV5-1,TRBJ1-2,TGCGCCAGCAGCTTGGGGGCAGGGCATGGCTACACCTTC,CASSLGAGHGYTF
-,-,TRBV28,TRBJ1-1,TGTGCCACCAACCGGGAAGGGCTCGAAGCTTTCTTT,CATNREGLEAFF
-,-,TRBV5-1,TRBJ2-4,TGCGCCGGCTCGAACATTCAGTACTTC,CAGSNIQYF
-,once,TRBV6-5,TRBJ1-2,TGTGCCAGCAGCCCCGGGACTTTATTTAACTATGGCTACACCTTC,CASSPGTLFNYGYTF
TRBD1,-,TRBV6-5,TRBJ2-5,TGTGCCAGCAGCCAAACAGGGGGGCCCGAGACCCAGTACTTC,CASSQTGGPETQYF
-,-,TRBV5-4,TRBJ2-1,TGTGCCAGCGGGGAGTCGAGCTCCTACAATGAGCAGTTCTTC,CASGESSSYNEQFF
-,-,TRBV7-9,TRBJ1-1,TGTGCCAGCAGCTCCCTCGGGGGGAACACTGAAGCTTTCTTT,CASSSLGGNTEAFF
TRBD1,-,TRBV19,TRBJ2-1,TGTGCCAGTACCTCGGAAGGGACAGGGCACCGAGGTGAGCAGTTCTTC,CASTSEGTGHRGEQFF
-,-,TRBV9,TRBJ2-2,TGTGCCAGCAGCGTAGGCGGGGTAAACACCGGGGAGCTGTTTTTT,CASSVGGVNTGELFF
TRBD1,-,TRBV10-1,TRBJ2-7,TGCGCCAGCAGTGATCCCGGGACAGGGGGCGAGCAGTACTTC,CASSDPGTGGEQYF
-,-,TRBV9,TRBJ1-1,TGTGCCAGCAGCGTAGACGGGGGGCGGACTGAAGCTTTCTTT,CASSVDGGRTEAFF
TRBD2,-,TRBV4-1,TRBJ2-5,TGCGCCAGCAGCCAAGGCGCGGGGGGCTTTCAAGAGACCCAGTACTTC,CASSQGAGGFQETQYF
-,-,TRBV12-3/TRBV12-4,TRBJ1-6,TGTGCCAGCAGTTTACAGGGTGGTTCACCCCTCCACTTT,CASSLQGGSPLHF
TRBD1,-,TRBV5-1,TRBJ1-2,TGCGCCAGCAGCTTGGCCAAGGGACAGGGATATGGCTACACCTTC,CASSLAKGQGYGYTF
-,-,TRBV5-5,TRBJ2-7,TGTGCCAGCAGCTTGTCAGGGACCTACGAGCAGTACTTC,CASSLSGTYEQYF
TRBD2,-,TRBV7-3,TRBJ2-2,TGTGCCAGCAGCCCTTACCGACTAGCGGGGGGGCGAGTCCGCACCGGGGAGCTGTTTTTT,CASSPYRLAGGRVRTGELFF
TRBD1,-,TRBV2,TRBJ2-1,TGTGCCAGCAAGGAACAGGGGATTACTGAGCAGTTCTTC,CASKEQGITEQFF
TRBD1,-,TRBV19,TRBJ2-3,TGTGCCAGTAGTCCCGGGACAGGGACGGACACGCAGTATTTT,CASSPGTGTDTQYF
-,-,TRBV28,TRBJ2-7,TGTGCCAGCAGTCCCTCTGGTGCGGGGCCGGCCTACGAGCAGTACTTC,CASSPSGAGPAYEQYF
TRBD1,-,TRBV19,TRBJ2-4,TGTGCCAGCACAAAGGGACAGGGTGGTGCCAAAAACATTCAGTACTTC,CASTKGQGGAKNIQYF
TRBD1,-,TRBV2,TRBJ1-1,TGTGCCAGCAGTGAAGCCAACAGGGGAGACACTGAAGCTTTCTTT,CASSEANRGDTEAFF
-,once,TRBV30,TRBJ2-7,TGTGCCTGGAGTGTCCCTCGCGGAGCCTACGAGCAGTACTTC,CAWSVPRGAYEQYF
-,-,TRBV2,TRBJ2-5,TGTGCCAGCAGCGTGGCACGGGGGGAGACCCAGTACTTC,CASSVARGETQYF
TRBD2,once,TRBV11-2,TRBJ2-7,TGTGCCAGCAGCGAGCGGGGTATCTACGAGCAGTACTTC,CASSERGIYEQYF
TRBD1,-,TRBV19,TRBJ1-5,TGTGGCGGGGGGGGACAGATGAGCAATCAGCCCCAGCATTTT,CGGGGQMSNQPQHF
-,-,TRBV6-5,TRBJ2-7,TGTGCCAGCAGCCGCGGGGCAGGGGGCTACGAGCAGTACTTC,CASSRGAGGYEQYF
-,once,TRBV5-1,TRBJ2-2,TGCGCCAGCAGCCCACGGTTAGCGGCAATCACGAACACCGGGGAGCTGTTTTTT,CASSPRLAAITNTGELFF
-,-,TRBV29-1,TRBJ1-2,TGCAGCGTTGAAGGGGGGGGAGACTATGGCTACACCTTC,CSVEGGGDYGYTF
-,-,TRBV10-1,TRBJ2-2,TGCGCCAGCAGTGAGTCAGGGGGGAACACCGGGGAGCTGTTTTTT,CASSESGGNTGELFF
TRBD1,-,TRBV27,TRBJ2-2,TGTGCCAGCAGAACCGACAGGGGCGCAGGGGAGCTGTTTTTT,CASRTDRGAGELFF
TRBD1,-,TRBV28,TRBJ1-2,TGTGCCAGCAGGGACAGGGGGACCTATGGCTACACCTTC,CASRDRGTYGYTF
TRBD1,-,TRBV18,TRBJ2-3,TGTGCCAGCTCACCCGATCCGACAGGGGGCAGAGATACGCAGTATTTT,CASSPDPTGGRDTQYF
TRBD2,-,TRBV10-3,TRBJ2-2,TGTGCCATCAGACTTAGCAGCGGGGGGGCCGTCACCGGGGAGCTGTTTTTT,CAIRLSSGGAVTGELFF
-,-,TRBV9,TRBJ2-1,TGTGCCAGCAGCGAGCAGTCGACTGCTTGGAATGAGCAGTTCTTC,CASSEQSTAWNEQFF
-,-,TRBV7-9,TRBJ2-1,TGTGCCAGCAGCTTAGTACTCAACAATGAGCAGTTCTTC,CASSLVLNNEQFF